This T cell receptor beta chain was sequenced for a study of T-cell reconstitution after alpha-beta-depleted transplantation in children. This CDR3 is built from 16 residues. CDR1 is SEHNR and CDR2 is FQNEAQ in the germline V gene (reference sequence). Germline trimming cut 5 bases from V and 4 bases from J; bases unmatched to any gene: 10. General study points: Alpha-beta T cells present about two months after transplant were reported to originate from several hundred expanded graft clones. T-cell numbers and diversity, one year after transplant, stemmed largely from T cells that were newly produced.

The library targeted TCRbeta and was prepared with unique molecular identifiers. TCRdb reprocessed the PCR reads with MiXCR, giving one entry per CDR3 protein. The sample holds around 580,000 distinct CDR3 sequences, over 25% seen once. Notes on this clonotype: The antigen is not known.

The specimen was PBMCs, collected before TCRalphabeta/CD19-depleted stem cell transplant. The chain recombines TRBV7-9 with TRBJ1-3, with TRBD1 identical over 8 bases. The sequence derives from a boy in the first two years of life with Wiskott-Aldrich syndrome, due to receive a stem cell transplant. The CDR3 nucleotides are TGTGCCAGCAGCGTCGCGACAGGGGTCGCCGGAAACACCATATATTTT. Protein sequence: CASSVATGVAGNTIYF. Filled out from reference TRBV7-9 and TRBJ1-3, the complete variable domain reads DTGVSQNPRHKITKRGQNVTFRCDPISEHNRLYWYRQTLGQGPEFLTYFQNEAQLEKSRLLSDRFSAERPKGSFSTLEIQRTEQGDSAMYLCASSVATGVAGNTIYFGEGSWLTVV.